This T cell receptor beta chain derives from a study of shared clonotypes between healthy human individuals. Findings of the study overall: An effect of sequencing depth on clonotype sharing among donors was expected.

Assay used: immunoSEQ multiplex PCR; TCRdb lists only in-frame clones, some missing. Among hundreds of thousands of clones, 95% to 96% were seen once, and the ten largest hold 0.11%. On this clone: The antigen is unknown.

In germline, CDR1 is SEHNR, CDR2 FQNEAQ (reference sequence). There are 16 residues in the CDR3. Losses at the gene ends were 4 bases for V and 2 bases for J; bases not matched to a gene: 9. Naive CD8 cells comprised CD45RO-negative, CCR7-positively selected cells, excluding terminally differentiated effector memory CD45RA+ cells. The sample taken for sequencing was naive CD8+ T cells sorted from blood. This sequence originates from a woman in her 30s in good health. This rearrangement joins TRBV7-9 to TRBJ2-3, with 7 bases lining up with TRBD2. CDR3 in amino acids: CASSSTASGSTDTQYF. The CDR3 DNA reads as TGTGCCAGCAGCTCCACAGCTAGCGGATCCACAGATACGCAGTATTTT.